In its sample, the clone carrying this T cell receptor (beta chain) was seen a few times. Its antigen is currently unknown. V gave up 0 bases and J gave up 7 bases, with 16 bases separating them. CDR1 and CDR2 (germline): SGDLS, YYNGEE. This CDR3 spans 15 amino acids. This sample stems from a study of cytomegalovirus exposure and HLA in healthy donors. Study-level points and caveats: Sequencing likely generated an artifact that appeared as a cluster of highly shared sequence variants. TCR beta V segments were, for the most part, productive about 87% or about 30% of the time in an earlier analysis.

PCR primers comprised 60 Vbeta and 13 Jbeta primers. Here immunoSEQ multiplex PCR was the method, and the copy in TCRdb shows in-frame clones only, minus some. The data contain approximately 150,000 clones, roughly 70% of them singletons. The sample comprised PBMCs. J is TRBJ1-2 and V is TRBV9; D might be TRBD1 (5 bases). This clonotype was sampled from a woman aged 18-30 years in good health and CMV-seropositive. CDR3 region: CASSVGRQGNSGYTF. The DNA of the CDR3 is TGTGCCAGCAGCGTAGGTCGGCAGGGTAACAGTGGCTACACCTTC. The full variable domain, completed using reference TRBV9 and TRBJ1-2, is DSGVTQTPKHLITATGQRVTLRCSPRSGDLSVYWYQQSLDQGLQFLIQYYNGEERAKGNILERFSAQQFPDLHSELNLSSLELGDSALYFCASSVGRQGNSGYTFGSGTRLTVV.